These 7 T cell receptor beta chains share one sample of origin, sequenced in a study of blood T cell dynamics during melanoma immunotherapy. Described time point: week 3, after first cycle of checkpoint inhibitor. Only in-frame clones appear in the TCRdb table, and some are missing; sequencing was by immunoSEQ multiplex PCR. The repertoire holds over 9,500 clones, with approximately 90% as singletons. Sequencing used blood, obtained from a patient treated with checkpoint blockade. These receptors all stem from a human donor with melanoma.

The table lists this clone with a count of one. The rearrangement uses TRBV7-3 and TRBJ2-7; the D gene is possibly TRBD2 (6 bases). In germline, CDR1 is SGHTA, CDR2 FQGTGA. The ends were cut back, 3 bases at V and 0 bases at J, with 12 bases in the middle. The CDR3 runs to 15 residues. The CDR3 DNA reads TGTGCCAGCAGCTTCGGCGGGGCGAGCTCCTACGAGCAGTACTTC. Its translation is CASSFGGASSYEQYF. Using reference TRBV7-3 and TRBJ2-7 for the parts outside the CDR3, the full variable domain is GAGVSQTPSNKVTEKGKYVELRCDPISGHTALYWYRQSLGQGPEFLIYFQGTGAADDSGLPNDRFFAVRPEGSVSTLKIQRTERGDSAVYLCASSFGGASSYEQYFGPGTRLTVT.

This chain joins TRBV4-3 and TRBJ2-6; no clear D. This CDR3 comprises 16 residues. Germline V gene lookup returns CDR1 LGHNA and CDR2 YSLEER. V gave up 0 bases and J gave up 0 bases, with 6 bases separating them. CDR3 nucleotides: TGCGCCAGCAGCCAAGATGTCGCCTCTGGGGCCAACGTCCTGACTTTC. It is translated as CASSQDVASGANVLTF.

The J gene is TRBJ2-5, the V gene TRBV10-3; 7 bases map to TRBD2. Germline V CDR1 and CDR2: ENHRY, SYGVKD. The CDR3 covers 17 residues. V was clipped by 4 bases and J by 2 bases; unmatched bases: 13. The CDR3 is CAISGAPGEGGQETQYF. Written as DNA, the CDR3 is TGTGCCATCAGTGGGGCCCCCGGGGAGGGCGGGCAAGAGACCCAGTACTTC.

Here the CDR3 DNA reads TGTGCCAGCAGTTTACCCGCCGGCGGGGCCAACGTCCTGACTTTC. Its translation: CASSLPAGGANVLTF. This chain uses TRBV28 with TRBJ2-6, with unresolved D. V lost 2 bases and J 4 bases, leaving 9 bases between the germline ends. Germline values: CDR1 MDHEN, CDR2 SYDVKM. CDR3 size: 15 residues.

V gene TRBV7-2 combines with J gene TRBJ2-5; TRBD2 matches 14 bases. The germline CDR1 and CDR2 sequences are SGHTA and FQGNSA. This CDR3 is built from 15 residues. V shed 5 bases, J shed 3 bases, and the junction held 2 bases outside the gene matches. CDR3 loop: CASSRGLAGEETQYF. The CDR3 region has the DNA TGTGCCAGCAGCCGGGGACTAGCGGGAGAAGAGACCCAGTACTTC.

This rearrangement joins TRBV30 to TRBJ1-2, with D possibly matching TRBD1 (5 bases). Between the trimmed V and J ends, which lost 4 bases and 4 bases, there was a span of 13 bases. The CDR3 contains 13 residues. Germline values: CDR1 GTSNPN, CDR2 SVGIG (reference sequence). In DNA, the CDR3 is TGTGCCTGGATCCCGGGGCGAGGCTATGGCTACACCTTC. Its protein is CAWIPGRGYGYTF.

By proportion, this clone is large. V is TRBV2 and J is TRBJ1-2; 8 nucleotides align to TRBD1. CDR3 size: 13 residues. Germline V gene lookup returns CDR1 SNHLY and CDR2 FYNNEI. J lost 8 bases, V lost 3 bases, and 5 bases had no gene match. CDR3 nucleotide sequence: TGTGCCAGCAGTGAGGGGGACAGGCACGGCTACACCTTC. Its translation: CASSEGDRHGYTF. Full variable domain (rest looked up from reference TRBV2 and TRBJ1-2): EPEVTQTPSHQVTQMGQEVILRCVPISNHLYFYWYRQILGQKVEFLVSFYNNEISEKSEIFDDQFSVERPDGSNFTLKIRSTKLEDSAMYFCASSEGDRHGYTFGSGTRLTVV.